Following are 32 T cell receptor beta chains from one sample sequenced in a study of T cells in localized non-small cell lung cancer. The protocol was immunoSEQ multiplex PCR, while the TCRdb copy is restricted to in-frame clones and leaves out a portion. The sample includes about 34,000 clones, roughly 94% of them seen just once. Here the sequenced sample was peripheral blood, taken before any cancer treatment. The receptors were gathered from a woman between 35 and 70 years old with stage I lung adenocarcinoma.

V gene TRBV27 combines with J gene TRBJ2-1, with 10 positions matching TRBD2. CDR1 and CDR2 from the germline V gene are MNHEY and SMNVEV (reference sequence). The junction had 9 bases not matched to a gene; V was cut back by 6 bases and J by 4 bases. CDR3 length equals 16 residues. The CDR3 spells CASSSYSGGLYNEQFF. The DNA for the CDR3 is TGTGCCAGCAGCTCCTATAGCGGGGGGCTATACAATGAGCAGTTCTTC.

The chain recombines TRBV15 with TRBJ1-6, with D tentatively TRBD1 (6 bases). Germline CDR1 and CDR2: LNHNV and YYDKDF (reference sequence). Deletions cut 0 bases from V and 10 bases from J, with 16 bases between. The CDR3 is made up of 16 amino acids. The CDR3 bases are TGTGCCACCAGCAGAGATCGGACAGCCCCGAGGTCACCCCTCCACTTT. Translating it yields CATSRDRTAPRSPLHF. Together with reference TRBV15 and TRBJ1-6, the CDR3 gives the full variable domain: DAMVIQNPRYQVTQFGKPVTLSCSQTLNHNVMYWYQQKSSQAPKLLFHYYDKDFNNEADTPDNFQSRRPNTSFCFLDIRSPGLGDTAMYLCATSRDRTAPRSPLHFGNGTRLTVT.

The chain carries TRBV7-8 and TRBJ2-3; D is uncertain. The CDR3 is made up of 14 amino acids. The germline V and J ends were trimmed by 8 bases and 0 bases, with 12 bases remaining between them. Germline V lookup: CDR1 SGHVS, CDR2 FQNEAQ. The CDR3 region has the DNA TGTGCCAGCTATAATGTGCGGAGCACAGATACGCAGTATTTT. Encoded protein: CASYNVRSTDTQYF.

The CDR3 here is CASSPLDLRGTETQYF. CDR3 DNA sequence: TGTGCCAGCAGCCCTCTGGACCTACGAGGGACAGAGACCCAGTACTTC. J is TRBJ2-5 and V is TRBV21-1. TRBV21-1 is a pseudogene segment. The length of the CDR3 is 16 residues.

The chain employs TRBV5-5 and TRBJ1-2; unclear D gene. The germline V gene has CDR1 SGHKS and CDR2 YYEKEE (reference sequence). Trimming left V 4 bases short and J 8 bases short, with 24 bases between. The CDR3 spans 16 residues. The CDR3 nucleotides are TGTGCCAGCAGCACCCAATGGGGATTACCAGTATGGGGCTACACCTTC. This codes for CASSTQWGLPVWGYTF.

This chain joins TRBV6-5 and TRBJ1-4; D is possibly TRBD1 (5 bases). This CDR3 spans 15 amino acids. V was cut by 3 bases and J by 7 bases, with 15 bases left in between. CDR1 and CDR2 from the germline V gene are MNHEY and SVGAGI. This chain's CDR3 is CASSYEGRLREKLFF. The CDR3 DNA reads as TGTGCCAGCAGTTATGAGGGACGGCTCCGTGAAAAACTGTTTTTT.

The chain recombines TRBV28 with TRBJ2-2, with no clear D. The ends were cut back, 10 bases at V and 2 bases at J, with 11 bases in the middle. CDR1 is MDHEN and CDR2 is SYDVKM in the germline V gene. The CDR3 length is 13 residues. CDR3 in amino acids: CATLSRNTGELFF. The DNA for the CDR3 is TGTGCCACCTTATCTCGAAACACCGGGGAGCTGTTTTTT.

The CDR3 DNA sequence: TGCGCCAGCAGGACCACAGGGGCTGGGGCCAACGTCCTGACTTTC. Residues: CASRTTGAGANVLTF. The chain combines TRBV4-3 with TRBJ2-6; 7 nucleotides agree with TRBD1. CDR1 LGHNA and CDR2 YSLEER come from the germline V gene. The CDR3 length is 15 residues. J was trimmed by 2 bases and V by 6 bases; bases with no gene match: 4.

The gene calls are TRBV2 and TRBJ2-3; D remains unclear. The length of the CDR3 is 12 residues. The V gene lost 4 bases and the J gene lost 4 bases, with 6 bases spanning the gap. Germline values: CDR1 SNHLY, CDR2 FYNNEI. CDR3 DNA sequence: TGTGCCAGCAGTGGGGCCCCAGATACGCAGTATTTT. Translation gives CASSGAPDTQYF.

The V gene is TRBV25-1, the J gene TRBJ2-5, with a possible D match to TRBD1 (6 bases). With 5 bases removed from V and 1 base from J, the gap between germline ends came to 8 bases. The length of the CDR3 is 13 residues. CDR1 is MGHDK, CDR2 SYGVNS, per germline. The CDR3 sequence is CASSWTAQETQYF. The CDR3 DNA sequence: TGTGCCAGCAGTTGGACAGCCCAAGAGACCCAGTACTTC.

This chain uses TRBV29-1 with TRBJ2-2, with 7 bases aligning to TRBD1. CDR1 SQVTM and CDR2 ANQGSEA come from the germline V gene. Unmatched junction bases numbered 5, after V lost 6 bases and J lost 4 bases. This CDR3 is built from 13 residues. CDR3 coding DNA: TGCAGCGTCCGACAGGGATCCACCGGGGAGCTGTTTTTT. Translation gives CSVRQGSTGELFF.

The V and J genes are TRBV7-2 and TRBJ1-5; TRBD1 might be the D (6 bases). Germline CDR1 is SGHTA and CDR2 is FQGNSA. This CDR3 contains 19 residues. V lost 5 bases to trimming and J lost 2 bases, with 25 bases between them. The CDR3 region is CASSPLALKRGVGNQPQHF. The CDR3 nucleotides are TGTGCCAGCAGCCCACTCGCGCTCAAAAGGGGGGTTGGCAATCAGCCCCAGCATTTT.

In DNA, the CDR3 is TGTGCCAGCAGCGTAGGTAGCAGGGGGGTAGTCCAAGAGACCCAGTACTTC. This gives the protein CASSVGSRGVVQETQYF. The rearrangement joins TRBV9 to TRBJ2-5; D might be TRBD1 (7 bases). V shed 0 bases and J shed 1 base, with 16 bases lying between them. Germline V gene lookup returns CDR1 SGDLS and CDR2 YYNGEE. The CDR3 covers 17 residues.

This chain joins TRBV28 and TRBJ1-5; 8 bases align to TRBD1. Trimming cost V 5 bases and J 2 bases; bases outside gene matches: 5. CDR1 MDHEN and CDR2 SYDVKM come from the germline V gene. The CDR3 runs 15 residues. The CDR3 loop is CASSPTGQGNQPQHF. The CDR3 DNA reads TGTGCCAGCAGTCCAACGGGACAGGGCAATCAGCCCCAGCATTTT.

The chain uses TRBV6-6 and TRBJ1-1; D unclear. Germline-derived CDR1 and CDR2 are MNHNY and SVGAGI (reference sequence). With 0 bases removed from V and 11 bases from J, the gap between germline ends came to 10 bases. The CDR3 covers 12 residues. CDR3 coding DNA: TGTGCCAGCAGTTACTCGGTGGGAGAGGCTTTCTTT. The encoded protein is CASSYSVGEAFF.

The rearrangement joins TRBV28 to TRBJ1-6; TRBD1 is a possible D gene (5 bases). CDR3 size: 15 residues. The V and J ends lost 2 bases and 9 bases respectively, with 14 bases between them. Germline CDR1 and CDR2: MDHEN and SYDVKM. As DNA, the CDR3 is TGTGCCAGCAGTTTACCAGACAGAAGCAGTTCACCCCTCCACTTT. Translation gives CASSLPDRSSSPLHF.

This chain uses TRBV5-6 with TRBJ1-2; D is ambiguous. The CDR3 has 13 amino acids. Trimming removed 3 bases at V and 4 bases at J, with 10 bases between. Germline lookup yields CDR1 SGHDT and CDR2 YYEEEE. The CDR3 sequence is CASSSERIYGYTF. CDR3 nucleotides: TGTGCCAGCAGCTCGGAAAGGATCTATGGCTACACCTTC.

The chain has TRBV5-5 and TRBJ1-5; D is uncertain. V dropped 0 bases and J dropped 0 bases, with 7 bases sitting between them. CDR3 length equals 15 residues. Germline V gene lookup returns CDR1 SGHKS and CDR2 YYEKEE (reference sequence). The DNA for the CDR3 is TGTGCCAGCAGCTTGGAGGTTTATAGCAATCAGCCCCAGCATTTT. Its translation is CASSLEVYSNQPQHF.

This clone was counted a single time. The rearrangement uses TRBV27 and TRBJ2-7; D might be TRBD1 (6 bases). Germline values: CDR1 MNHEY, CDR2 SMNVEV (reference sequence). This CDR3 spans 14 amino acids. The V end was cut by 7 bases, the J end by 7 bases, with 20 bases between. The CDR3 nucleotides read TGTGCCAGCACCCTTGGGGGCGGAGGCGGGGAGCAGTACTTC. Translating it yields CASTLGGGGGEQYF.

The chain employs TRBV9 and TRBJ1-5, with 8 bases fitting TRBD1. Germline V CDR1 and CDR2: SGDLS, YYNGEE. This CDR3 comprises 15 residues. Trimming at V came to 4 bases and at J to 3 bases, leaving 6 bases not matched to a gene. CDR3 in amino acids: CASSPDREYNQPQHF. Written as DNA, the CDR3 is TGTGCCAGCAGCCCGGACAGGGAATACAATCAGCCCCAGCATTTT.

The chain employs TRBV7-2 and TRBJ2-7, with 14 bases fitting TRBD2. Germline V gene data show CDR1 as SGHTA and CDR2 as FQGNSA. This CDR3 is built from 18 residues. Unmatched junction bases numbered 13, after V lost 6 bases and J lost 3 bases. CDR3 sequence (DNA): TGTGCCAGCAGAACGGGATCCGGGACTAGCGGGGGCAACTACGAGCAGTACTTC. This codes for CASRTGSGTSGGNYEQYF.

The CDR3 region has the DNA TGTGCCACCAGCACTGACAGGGGGCGGAATTCACCCCTCCACTTT. It specifies CATSTDRGRNSPLHF. The genes are TRBV15 and TRBJ1-6; 10 bases are a match to TRBD1. Losses at the gene ends were 4 bases for V and 7 bases for J; bases not matched to a gene: 4. The V gene's germline CDR1 is LNHNV and CDR2 YYDKDF (reference sequence). CDR3 length equals 15 residues.

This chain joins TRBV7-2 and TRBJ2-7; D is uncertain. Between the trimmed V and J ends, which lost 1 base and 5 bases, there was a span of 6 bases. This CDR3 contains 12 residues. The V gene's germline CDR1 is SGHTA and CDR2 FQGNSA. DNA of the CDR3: TGTGCCAGCAGCTTAGTCTGGGACGAGCAGTACTTC. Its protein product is CASSLVWDEQYF.

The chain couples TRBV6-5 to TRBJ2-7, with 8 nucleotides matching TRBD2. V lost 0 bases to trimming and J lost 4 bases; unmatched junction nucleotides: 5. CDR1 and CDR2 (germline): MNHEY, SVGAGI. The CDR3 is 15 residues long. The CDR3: CASSYSSGGVYEQYF. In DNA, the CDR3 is TGTGCCAGCAGTTACTCGTCGGGAGGGGTATACGAGCAGTACTTC.

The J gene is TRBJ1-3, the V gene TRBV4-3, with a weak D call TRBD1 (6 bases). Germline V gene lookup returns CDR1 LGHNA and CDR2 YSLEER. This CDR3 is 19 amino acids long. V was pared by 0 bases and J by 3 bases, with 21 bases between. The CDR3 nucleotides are TGCGCCAGCAGCCAAGATTGGGCTAACAGGGTAGTCGGTGGAAACACCATATATTTT. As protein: CASSQDWANRVVGGNTIYF.

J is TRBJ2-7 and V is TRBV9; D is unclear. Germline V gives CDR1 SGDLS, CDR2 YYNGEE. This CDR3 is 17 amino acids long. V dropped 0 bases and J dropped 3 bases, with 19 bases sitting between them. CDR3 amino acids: CASSVGDAVAGVYEQYF. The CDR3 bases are TGTGCCAGCAGCGTAGGAGATGCAGTGGCAGGTGTCTACGAGCAGTACTTC.

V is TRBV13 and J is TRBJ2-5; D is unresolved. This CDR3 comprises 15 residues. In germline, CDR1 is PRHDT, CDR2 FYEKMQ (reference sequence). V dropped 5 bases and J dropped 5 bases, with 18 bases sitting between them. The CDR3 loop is CASSRTLGPGETQYF. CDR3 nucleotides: TGTGCCAGCAGCCGTACCCTCGGGCCTGGGGAGACCCAGTACTTC.

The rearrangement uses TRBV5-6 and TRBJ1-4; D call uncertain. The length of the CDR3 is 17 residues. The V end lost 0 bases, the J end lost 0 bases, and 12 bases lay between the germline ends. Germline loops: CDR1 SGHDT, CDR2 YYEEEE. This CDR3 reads CASSLVSRSATNEKLFF. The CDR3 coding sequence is TGTGCCAGCAGCTTGGTATCCAGAAGCGCAACTAATGAAAAACTGTTTTTT.

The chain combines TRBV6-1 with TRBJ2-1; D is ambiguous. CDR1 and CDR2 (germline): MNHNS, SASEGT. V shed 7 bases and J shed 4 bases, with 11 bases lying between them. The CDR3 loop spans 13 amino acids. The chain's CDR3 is CASKYWAYNEQFF. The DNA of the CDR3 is TGTGCCAGCAAATATTGGGCGTACAATGAGCAGTTCTTC.

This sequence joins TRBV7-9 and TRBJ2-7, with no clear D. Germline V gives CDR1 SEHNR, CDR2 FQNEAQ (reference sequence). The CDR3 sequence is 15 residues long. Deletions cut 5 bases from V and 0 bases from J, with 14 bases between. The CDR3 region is CASSGVRQSSYEQYF. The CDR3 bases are TGTGCCAGCAGCGGGGTGCGACAAAGCTCCTACGAGCAGTACTTC.

CDR3 amino acids: CASSLGLFGSPLHF. The CDR3 DNA is TGTGCCAGCAGCTTAGGGCTGTTCGGGTCACCCCTCCACTTT. The chain recombines TRBV7-2 with TRBJ1-6; no firm D call. The CDR3 is 14 residues long. V was pared by 1 base and J by 10 bases, with 11 bases between. Germline assignment: CDR1 SGHTA and CDR2 FQGNSA.

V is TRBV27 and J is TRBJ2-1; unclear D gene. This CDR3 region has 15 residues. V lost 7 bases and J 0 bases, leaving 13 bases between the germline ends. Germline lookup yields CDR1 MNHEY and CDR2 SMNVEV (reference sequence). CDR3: CASNSWQSSYNEQFF. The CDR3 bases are TGTGCCAGCAATTCCTGGCAGAGCTCCTACAATGAGCAGTTCTTC.